This T cell receptor (beta chain) is drawn from a study of T-cell memory formation after mild COVID-19. The V end lost 5 bases, the J end lost 10 bases, and 14 bases lay between the germline ends. The CDR3 extends over 12 amino acids. On this clonotype itself: Antigen unknown.

TCRdb recomputed calls from the 5' RACE reads with MiXCR, one row per CDR3 protein. Of 450,000 or so distinct CDR3 sequences in the sample, around 19% were seen once. General study points: Mostly located in CM and EM were contracting CD4+ clones, with contracting CD8+ clones located in EMRA.

V is TRBV12-3 or TRBV12-4 and J is TRBJ1-1; D gene ambiguous. The source material was PBMCs or a T cell subset sorted from them (not recorded which). The source is an adult woman who had mild COVID-19 (a few samples of this study predate the infection). Cell type and time point are not known. DNA for the CDR3: TGTGCCAGCAGTCAACCGGGCTCCGGAGCTTTCTTT. Amino acid sequence: CASSQPGSGAFF.